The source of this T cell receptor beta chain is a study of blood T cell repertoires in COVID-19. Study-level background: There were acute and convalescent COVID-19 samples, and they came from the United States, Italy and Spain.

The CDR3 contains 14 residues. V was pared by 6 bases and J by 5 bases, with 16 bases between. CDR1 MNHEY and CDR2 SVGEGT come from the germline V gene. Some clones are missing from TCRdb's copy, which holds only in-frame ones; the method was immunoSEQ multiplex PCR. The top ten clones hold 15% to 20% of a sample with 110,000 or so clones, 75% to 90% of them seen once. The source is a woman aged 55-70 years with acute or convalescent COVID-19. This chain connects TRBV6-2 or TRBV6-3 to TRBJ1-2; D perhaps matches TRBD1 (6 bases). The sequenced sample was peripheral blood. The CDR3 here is CASSSGGLGYGYTF. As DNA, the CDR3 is TGTGCCAGCAGCAGCGGGGGGCTTGGATATGGCTACACCTTC.